The clone carrying this T cell receptor (beta chain) was recorded only once. Its antigen is not identified. Regarding donors, all were healthy bone marrow donors. This sample is part of a study of cytomegalovirus exposure and HLA in healthy donors. Study-wide findings and caveats: Highly shared sequence variants in one cluster were likely a sequencing artifact.

The CDR3 extends over 11 amino acids. Germline V CDR1 and CDR2: SGHVS, FNYEAQ. Trimming removed 5 bases at V and 2 bases at J, with 3 bases between. Use of 60 Vbeta and 13 Jbeta primers characterized the PCR. TCRdb's copy holds only in-frame clones and misses some; the assay was immunoSEQ multiplex PCR. This sample carries about 82,000 clones, 60% to 85% of them seen once, and the ten largest clones take around 5.8%. The clonotype comes from a male donor in good health and CMV-seropositive. This chain joins TRBV7-6 and TRBJ2-5, with D unclear. Sequenced: PBMCs. The CDR3 nucleotides read TGTGCCAGCAGCCCACAAGAGACCCAGTACTTC. This codes for CASSPQETQYF.